Following are 28 T cell receptor beta chains from one sample sequenced in a study of T cell responses to AZD1222 COVID-19 vaccine. The table came from immunoSEQ multiplex PCR; TCRdb's copy has only in-frame clones and leaves some out. Among around 150,000 clones listed, approximately 84% were seen once. Sequences were derived from peripheral blood, sampled on day 0 of AZD1222 vaccination. Receptor source: an adult in good health.

The chain has TRBV19 and TRBJ1-2, with a tentative D call TRBD1 (6 bases). CDR1 and CDR2 from the germline V gene are LNHDA and SQIVND (reference sequence). With 6 bases removed from V and 3 bases from J, the gap between germline ends came to 11 bases. The CDR3 extends over 13 amino acids. In nucleotides, the CDR3 is TGTGCCAGTAGACCCCAGGGGCACTATGGCTACACCTTC. This gives the protein CASRPQGHYGYTF. Filled out from reference TRBV19 and TRBJ1-2, the complete variable domain reads DGGITQSPKYLFRKEGQNVTLSCEQNLNHDAMYWYRQDPGQGLRLIYYSQIVNDFQKGDIAEGYSVSREKKESFPLTVTSAQKNPTAFYLCASRPQGHYGYTFGSGTRLTVV.

The rearrangement links TRBV18 to TRBJ1-2; 9 positions match TRBD1. The J segment lost 2 bases and the V segment lost 0 bases, leaving 7 bases of the junction unmatched. The germline gives CDR1 KGHSH, CDR2 LQKENI. There are 17 residues in the CDR3. CDR3 loop: CASSPPGRGTGNYGYTF. CDR3 nucleotide sequence: TGTGCCAGCTCACCACCGGGTAGAGGGACAGGGAACTATGGCTACACCTTC.

This chain connects TRBV27 to TRBJ1-1; D unresolved. Trimming took 3 bases from V and 1 from J, leaving 9 bases between them. The CDR3 is 14 amino acids. CDR1 is MNHEY, CDR2 SMNVEV, per germline (reference sequence). CDR3 bases: TGTGCCAGCAGTTTCCTCAGTGGGAACACTGAAGCTTTCTTT. It specifies CASSFLSGNTEAFF.

This chain connects TRBV19 to TRBJ1-5; no definite D call. V was pared by 1 base and J by 3 bases, with 13 bases between. The CDR3 length is 16 residues. CDR1 and CDR2 (germline): LNHDA, SQIVND (reference sequence). CDR3 nucleotide sequence: TGTGCCAGTAGTATAGTCGGGCAGGCGAACAATCAGCCCCAGCATTTT. Encoded protein: CASSIVGQANNQPQHF.

The J gene is TRBJ1-2, the V gene TRBV6-5; D is undetermined. The ends were cut back, 5 bases at V and 5 bases at J, with 6 bases in the middle. This CDR3 has 11 residues. Germline lookup yields CDR1 MNHEY and CDR2 SVGAGI. The CDR3 region is CASSPGYGYTF. DNA of the CDR3: TGTGCCAGCAGTCCGGGTTATGGCTACACCTTC.

The table lists this clone with many counts. The chain combines TRBV5-1 with TRBJ1-6; 11 bases are shared with TRBD1. Trimming at V came to 1 base and at J to 8 bases, leaving 8 bases not matched to a gene. The CDR3 covers 17 residues. The germline V gene has CDR1 SGHRS and CDR2 YFSETQ. As DNA, the CDR3 is TGCGCCAGCAGCTTGATAACTCCGGGACAGGGGGATTCACCCCTCCACTTT. It yields the protein CASSLITPGQGDSPLHF.

This chain joins TRBV6-6 and TRBJ1-1, with D perhaps TRBD1 (5 bases). V lost 7 bases and J 4 bases, leaving 16 bases between the germline ends. This CDR3 has 14 amino acids. From germline, CDR1 is MNHNY and CDR2 SVGAGI (reference sequence). CDR3 DNA: TGTGCCAGCACTCTCCCGGGGGGTGGCACTGAAGCTTTCTTT. The encoded protein is CASTLPGGGTEAFF.

The genes are TRBV6-5 and TRBJ1-5, with D unresolved. The germline V gene has CDR1 MNHEY and CDR2 SVGAGI. The CDR3 has 14 amino acids. Trimming cost V 0 bases and J 3 bases, with 6 bases left between them. CDR3 sequence (DNA): TGTGCCAGCAGTTACTCGTTAACCAATCAGCCCCAGCATTTT. Amino acid sequence: CASSYSLTNQPQHF.

The chain has TRBV7-3 and TRBJ2-6, with D tentatively TRBD2 (5 bases). Trimming cost V 6 bases and J 4 bases, with 16 bases left between them. This CDR3 is 16 amino acids long. CDR1 SGHTA and CDR2 FQGTGA come from the germline V gene. The CDR3 reads CASRPNGVAGANVLTF. The CDR3 DNA reads as TGTGCCAGCAGACCTAATGGGGTAGCGGGGGCCAACGTCCTGACTTTC.

The chain uses TRBV9 and TRBJ2-5, with 7 bases aligning to TRBD2. The CDR3 extends over 16 amino acids. Germline V CDR1 and CDR2: SGDLS, YYNGEE. V shed 0 bases, J shed 4 bases, and the junction held 9 bases outside the gene matches. Written as DNA, the CDR3 is TGTGCCAGCAGCGTAGGGGACGGGGGGTTTGGAGAGACCCAGTACTTC. Protein sequence: CASSVGDGGFGETQYF.

CDR3 sequence (DNA): TGTGCCAGCAGCTTCGGACAACAGGGATTCGGGGAGCTGTTTTTT. Translating it yields CASSFGQQGFGELFF. This chain connects TRBV7-9 to TRBJ2-2, with D tentatively TRBD1 (6 bases). The CDR3 extends over 15 amino acids. Germline V gene lookup returns CDR1 SEHNR and CDR2 FQNEAQ (reference sequence). Trimming took 3 bases from V and 7 from J, leaving 15 bases between them. The full variable domain, completed using reference TRBV7-9 and TRBJ2-2, is DTGVSQNPRHKITKRGQNVTFRCDPISEHNRLYWYRQTLGQGPEFLTYFQNEAQLEKSRLLSDRFSAERPKGSFSTLEIQRTEQGDSAMYLCASSFGQQGFGELFFGEGSRLTVL.

V is TRBV3-1 (or the pseudogene TRBV3-2) and J is TRBJ1-4; 8 bases map to TRBD1. V shed 7 bases and J 8 bases; nucleotides not matched to a gene: 15. The CDR3 sequence is 16 residues long. Looked up from germline, CDR1 is LGHDT and CDR2 is YNNKEL (reference sequence). The CDR3 reads CASTKTIGTGGEKLFF. The CDR3 nucleotides read TGTGCCAGCACTAAGACAATCGGGACAGGAGGGGAAAAACTGTTTTTT.

This CDR3 is CASSLGGRSNEKLFF. In nucleotides, the CDR3 is TGTGCCAGCAGTTTGGGGGGCCGTAGTAATGAAAAACTGTTTTTT. This chain links TRBV28 with TRBJ1-4; D is perhaps TRBD1 (6 bases). Germline CDR1 and CDR2: MDHEN and SYDVKM. The CDR3 spans 15 residues. With 3 bases removed from V and 4 bases from J, the gap between germline ends came to 12 bases.

The chain carries TRBV27 and TRBJ1-1, with D hard to call. Germline values: CDR1 MNHEY, CDR2 SMNVEV (reference sequence). Trimming took 8 bases from V and 8 from J, leaving 21 bases between them. The CDR3 extends over 14 amino acids. DNA of the CDR3: TGTGCCAGCGCTAGGGCGGAGAGTTTCCCAGAAGCTTTCTTT. Translating gives CASARAESFPEAFF.

J is TRBJ1-1 and V is TRBV6-5, with unresolved D. V lost 4 bases, J lost 2 bases, and 11 bases lay in between. CDR1 MNHEY and CDR2 SVGAGI come from the germline V gene. The CDR3 totals 14 residues. This CDR3 reads CASSSDTFNTEAFF. The CDR3 DNA sequence: TGTGCCAGCAGTTCAGACACGTTCAACACTGAAGCTTTCTTT.

This chain links TRBV7-9 with TRBJ2-3, with TRBD2 matching 10 bases. CDR3 length equals 17 residues. V was clipped by 5 bases and J by 1 base; unmatched bases: 9. CDR1 is SEHNR, CDR2 FQNEAQ, per germline (reference sequence). The CDR3 spells CASSPVGLAGGTDTQYF. The DNA for the CDR3 is TGTGCCAGCAGCCCCGTGGGTCTAGCGGGGGGCACAGATACGCAGTATTTT.

V and J are TRBV5-1 and TRBJ2-5; 7 bases are a match to TRBD2. The CDR3 has 17 amino acids. Germline V gives CDR1 SGHRS, CDR2 YFSETQ. Losses at the gene ends were 2 bases for V and 5 bases for J; bases not matched to a gene: 15. The CDR3 reads CASSFLGLEGFQETQYF. Written as DNA, the CDR3 is TGCGCCAGCAGCTTCCTAGGACTAGAAGGGTTCCAGGAGACCCAGTACTTC.

The chain has TRBV7-3 and TRBJ2-1, with 12 positions matching TRBD2. The CDR3 has 20 residues. The germline V gene has CDR1 SGHTA and CDR2 FQGTGA. Trimming cost V 0 bases and J 2 bases; bases outside gene matches: 11. The CDR3 coding sequence is TGTGCCAGCAGCTTAACTACTAGCGGGGGGCACATTAGCGCCTACAATGAGCAGTTCTTC. Translated: CASSLTTSGGHISAYNEQFF.

The chain carries TRBV28 and TRBJ1-1, with TRBD1 identical over 9 bases. The CDR3 extends over 14 amino acids. The junction had 8 bases not matched to a gene; V was cut back by 10 bases and J by 2 bases. Per germline, CDR1 MDHEN and CDR2 SYDVKM. This chain's CDR3 is CATGTGWGNTEAFF. As DNA, the CDR3 is TGTGCCACTGGGACAGGGTGGGGAAACACTGAAGCTTTCTTT.

The J gene is TRBJ2-1, the V gene TRBV11-3; possible D gene TRBD1, 6 bases. V was trimmed by 5 bases and J by 4 bases, leaving 15 bases between them. CDR1 and CDR2 (germline): SGHNT, YENEEA. There are 15 residues in the CDR3. CDR3 DNA sequence: TGTGCCAGCAGCCCCGGACAGTCCGATTACAATGAGCAGTTCTTC. As protein: CASSPGQSDYNEQFF.

This clone was counted a single time. CDR3 in DNA: TGCAGTGCTGAGAAAGATACGCAGTATTTT. This sequence encodes CSAEKDTQYF. This chain links TRBV20-1 with TRBJ2-3; no definite D call. Trimming took off 5 bases at V and 5 bases at J, with 5 bases between the two ends. The length of the CDR3 is 10 residues. Germline lookup yields CDR1 DFQATT and CDR2 SNEGSKA (reference sequence).

The genes are TRBV5-6 and TRBJ1-4; the D gene is possibly TRBD1 (6 bases). CDR1 is SGHDT and CDR2 is YYEEEE in the germline V gene. This CDR3 has 14 residues. The V and J ends lost 4 bases and 0 bases respectively, with 7 bases between them. CDR3 region: CASSHRATNEKLFF. The CDR3 coding sequence is TGTGCCAGCAGCCACAGGGCAACTAATGAAAAACTGTTTTTT. Drawing the rest from reference TRBV5-6 and TRBJ1-4, the complete variable domain is DAGVTQSPTHLIKTRGQQVTLRCSPKSGHDTVSWYQQALGQGPQFIFQYYEEEERQRGNFPDRFSGHQFPNYSSELNVNALLLGDSALYLCASSHRATNEKLFFGSGTQLSVL.

The chain has TRBV5-1 and TRBJ1-2, with a possible D match to TRBD1 (5 bases). This CDR3 is 13 amino acids long. The V gene lost 4 bases and the J gene lost 4 bases, with 11 bases spanning the gap. Germline-derived CDR1 and CDR2 are SGHRS and YFSETQ. The CDR3 loop reads CASSVGTVYGYTF. The DNA of the CDR3 is TGCGCCAGCAGCGTCGGGACGGTCTATGGCTACACCTTC. Filled out from reference TRBV5-1 and TRBJ1-2, the complete variable domain reads KAGVTQTPRYLIKTRGQQVTLSCSPISGHRSVSWYQQTPGQGLQFLFEYFSETQRNKGNFPGRFSGRQFSNSRSEMNVSTLELGDSALYLCASSVGTVYGYTFGSGTRLTVV.

The chain joins TRBV28 to TRBJ1-1; D might be TRBD1 (5 bases). V was trimmed by 6 bases and J by 3 bases, leaving 11 bases between them. Germline V gene data show CDR1 as MDHEN and CDR2 as SYDVKM. The CDR3 is made up of 13 amino acids. Here the CDR3 DNA reads TGTGCCAGCAGGCAACCGGGGGACACTGAAGCTTTCTTT. It translates to CASRQPGDTEAFF.

The rearrangement joins TRBV9 to TRBJ2-5; 7 nucleotides line up with TRBD2. In germline, CDR1 is SGDLS, CDR2 YYNGEE. The CDR3 is 17 residues long. The J segment lost 2 bases and the V segment lost 0 bases, leaving 10 bases of the junction unmatched. The CDR3: CASSVDPAGLLQETQYF. DNA for the CDR3: TGTGCCAGCAGCGTAGATCCAGCGGGGCTCTTACAAGAGACCCAGTACTTC.

V usage is TRBV3-1 (or the pseudogene TRBV3-2) and J usage is TRBJ2-7, with 10 bases matching TRBD2. Germline assignment: CDR1 LGHDT and CDR2 YNNKEL (reference sequence). The CDR3 is made up of 15 amino acids. Trimming took 1 base from V and 3 from J; bases not matched to a gene: 3. The CDR3 nucleotides read TGTGCCAGCAGCCAAGGACTAGCGGGCCTCTACGAGCAGTACTTC. Translating gives CASSQGLAGLYEQYF.

The CDR3 protein is CATSDGGTETGELFF. Written as DNA, the CDR3 is TGTGCCACCAGTGACGGGGGGACAGAAACCGGGGAGCTGTTTTTT. V usage is TRBV24-1 and J usage is TRBJ2-2; either TRBD1 or TRBD2 may supply D (7 bases each). Trimming removed 4 bases at V and 5 bases at J, with 13 bases between. The CDR3 totals 15 residues. Germline values: CDR1 KGHDR, CDR2 SFDVKD.

The chain uses TRBV9 and TRBJ1-2; D ambiguous. The CDR3 consists of 16 residues. V shed 3 bases and J shed 4 bases, with 19 bases lying between them. CDR1 and CDR2 from the germline V gene are SGDLS and YYNGEE. CDR3: CASSANTPWGSYGYTF. The CDR3 DNA follows: TGTGCCAGCAGCGCCAACACACCATGGGGATCCTATGGCTACACCTTC. The full variable domain, in which reference TRBV9 and TRBJ1-2 provide the parts outside the CDR3, is DSGVTQTPKHLITATGQRVTLRCSPRSGDLSVYWYQQSLDQGLQFLIQYYNGEERAKGNILERFSAQQFPDLHSELNLSSLELGDSALYFCASSANTPWGSYGYTFGSGTRLTVV.